The rows below give T cell receptor beta chains drawn from one sample of a study of T cells of healthy individuals. Using its own MiXCR run on the 5' RACE reads, TCRdb lists one record per CDR3 protein. This sample has 53,000 or so distinct CDR3 sequences, with approximately 14% found just once. Every receptor here comes from a human donor in good health. CDR3s include the opening cysteine and the closing phenylalanine or tryptophan. Fields, in order: J gene, D gene, V gene, CDR3 protein. A D gene is named only where the DNA matches it firmly.

j_call: TRBJ2-1
d_call: -
v_call: TRBV15
cdr3_aa: CATSTGYNEQFF

j_call: TRBJ2-7
d_call: TRBD1
v_call: TRBV10-3
cdr3_aa: CAISSGTGAYEQYF

j_call: TRBJ2-2
d_call: -
v_call: TRBV19
cdr3_aa: CASSGAWGTNTGELFF

j_call: TRBJ1-2
d_call: -
v_call: TRBV6-2/TRBV6-3
cdr3_aa: CASTPHDDFYGYTF

j_call: TRBJ2-3
d_call: -
v_call: TRBV4-3
cdr3_aa: CASSQAYDSRTDTQYF

j_call: TRBJ1-1
d_call: -
v_call: TRBV7-8
cdr3_aa: CASSSETLMNTEAFF

j_call: TRBJ1-2
d_call: -
v_call: TRBV27
cdr3_aa: CASSFRRTGDGYTF

j_call: TRBJ1-1
d_call: -
v_call: TRBV5-4
cdr3_aa: CASSLVLGKGTEAFF

j_call: TRBJ2-6
d_call: TRBD1
v_call: TRBV6-1
cdr3_aa: CASSVKGATVSGANVLTF

j_call: TRBJ2-5
d_call: TRBD2
v_call: TRBV10-2
cdr3_aa: CASSAAGKQETQYF

j_call: TRBJ2-1
d_call: -
v_call: TRBV9
cdr3_aa: CASSVEGYLSSYNEQFF

j_call: TRBJ1-4
d_call: TRBD1
v_call: TRBV5-1
cdr3_aa: CASSAGTANEKLFF

j_call: TRBJ2-7
d_call: -
v_call: TRBV5-1
cdr3_aa: CASSANGDEQYF

j_call: TRBJ2-1
d_call: -
v_call: TRBV9
cdr3_aa: CASSVEGGLINEQFF

j_call: TRBJ2-2
d_call: -
v_call: TRBV30
cdr3_aa: CAWSTGGGGTGELFF

j_call: TRBJ1-4
d_call: TRBD1
v_call: TRBV19
cdr3_aa: CASSMDRDEKLFF

j_call: TRBJ2-1
d_call: -
v_call: TRBV24-1
cdr3_aa: CATSSGRVYNEQFF

j_call: TRBJ2-3
d_call: TRBD1
v_call: TRBV7-6
cdr3_aa: CASSPRDSRDTQYF

j_call: TRBJ2-5
d_call: -
v_call: TRBV29-1
cdr3_aa: CSVVPPGRGRFEETQYF

j_call: TRBJ1-2
d_call: -
v_call: TRBV4-3
cdr3_aa: CASSPTYNYGYTF

j_call: TRBJ2-1
d_call: TRBD2
v_call: TRBV29-1
cdr3_aa: CSVSGLAGGHNEQFF

j_call: TRBJ2-2
d_call: TRBD1
v_call: TRBV5-5
cdr3_aa: CASSSTGTGILDLNTGELFF

j_call: TRBJ2-7
d_call: -
v_call: TRBV27
cdr3_aa: CASPRGYEQYF

j_call: TRBJ2-3
d_call: TRBD1
v_call: TRBV2
cdr3_aa: CASRARTGGTDTQYF

j_call: TRBJ2-7
d_call: -
v_call: TRBV4-1
cdr3_aa: CASSQPGFQGEQYF

j_call: TRBJ1-5
d_call: TRBD1
v_call: TRBV11-2
cdr3_aa: CASMPQTGDSNQPQHF

j_call: TRBJ1-6
d_call: TRBD1
v_call: TRBV18
cdr3_aa: CASSPGTGNTNSPLHF

j_call: TRBJ2-5
d_call: TRBD1
v_call: TRBV20-1
cdr3_aa: CSARADRTGEKETQYF

j_call: TRBJ2-1
d_call: -
v_call: TRBV6-2/TRBV6-3
cdr3_aa: CASGYTTVPYLSEQFF

j_call: TRBJ2-5
d_call: -
v_call: TRBV11-2
cdr3_aa: CASSLEKSETQYF

j_call: TRBJ1-5
d_call: TRBD1
v_call: TRBV19
cdr3_aa: CASSGTGGISNQPQHF

j_call: TRBJ2-4
d_call: -
v_call: TRBV18
cdr3_aa: CASSRPGEPAKNIQYF

j_call: TRBJ2-1
d_call: -
v_call: TRBV12-3/TRBV12-4
cdr3_aa: CASSLAGGAGNEQFF

j_call: TRBJ2-5
d_call: -
v_call: TRBV10-3
cdr3_aa: CATGQETQYF

j_call: TRBJ2-1
d_call: -
v_call: TRBV4-3
cdr3_aa: CASSQDAAWDNEQFF

j_call: TRBJ1-6
d_call: -
v_call: TRBV7-2
cdr3_aa: CASSWETGRTSPLHF

j_call: TRBJ1-2
d_call: TRBD1
v_call: TRBV4-3
cdr3_aa: CASSLDRGTNYGYTF

j_call: TRBJ2-3
d_call: TRBD2
v_call: TRBV12-3/TRBV12-4
cdr3_aa: CASSLGLAGGSTDTQYF

j_call: TRBJ1-1
d_call: TRBD1
v_call: TRBV7-9
cdr3_aa: CASSYRGDTEAFF

j_call: TRBJ2-1
d_call: -
v_call: TRBV29-1
cdr3_aa: CSVRMRVNPSNEQFF

j_call: TRBJ1-1
d_call: -
v_call: TRBV4-3
cdr3_aa: CASSHQGENTEAFF

j_call: TRBJ2-1
d_call: -
v_call: TRBV20-1
cdr3_aa: CSARVRSAQFF

j_call: TRBJ2-1
d_call: -
v_call: TRBV12-3/TRBV12-4
cdr3_aa: CASSFTTHNEQFF

j_call: TRBJ2-3
d_call: TRBD1
v_call: TRBV6-5
cdr3_aa: CASGRGQGVIDTQYF

j_call: TRBJ2-5
d_call: TRBD1
v_call: TRBV10-3
cdr3_aa: CAISDRDGRGWETQYF

j_call: TRBJ1-1
d_call: -
v_call: TRBV7-3
cdr3_aa: CASSLIRNTEAFF

j_call: TRBJ2-3
d_call: -
v_call: TRBV24-1
cdr3_aa: CATAAGTDTQYF

j_call: TRBJ1-2
d_call: TRBD1
v_call: TRBV20-1
cdr3_aa: CSAPQGADGYTF

j_call: TRBJ2-2
d_call: -
v_call: TRBV21-1
cdr3_aa: CASSPSRRDTGELFF

j_call: TRBJ1-2
d_call: TRBD1
v_call: TRBV9
cdr3_aa: CASSPQTGMIGQYGYTF

j_call: TRBJ1-1
d_call: -
v_call: TRBV18
cdr3_aa: CASSPPQGVLTEAFF